This T cell receptor beta chain emerged from a study of blood T cell repertoires in COVID-19. As for the study in general: COVID-19 samples collected from the United States, Italy and Spain covered acute and convalescent phases. T cells, B-cell-depleted T cells, or PBMCs supplied cDNA or gDNA.

Per the germline V gene, CDR1 is LGHNA and CDR2 is YNFKEQ. The length of the CDR3 is 18 residues. J was trimmed by 0 bases and V by 4 bases; bases with no gene match: 11. There are a few counts of this clone. This table comes from immunoSEQ multiplex PCR, and its TCRdb copy is limited to in-frame clones, with some not included. The data hold approximately 210,000 clones, with 75% to 85% observed a single time. Participants came from some 23 US areas, aged roughly 18 to 89 years. Material for sequencing was PBMCs or T cells enriched from blood (not recorded which). The genes are TRBV4-2 and TRBJ1-4, with 7 positions matching TRBD1. This clonotype originated in a woman aged 45-60 years with acute COVID-19. This CDR3 is CASSRETGSPTTNEKLFF. The CDR3 bases are TGTGCCAGCAGCCGAGAGACAGGGAGTCCTACAACTAATGAAAAACTGTTTTTT.